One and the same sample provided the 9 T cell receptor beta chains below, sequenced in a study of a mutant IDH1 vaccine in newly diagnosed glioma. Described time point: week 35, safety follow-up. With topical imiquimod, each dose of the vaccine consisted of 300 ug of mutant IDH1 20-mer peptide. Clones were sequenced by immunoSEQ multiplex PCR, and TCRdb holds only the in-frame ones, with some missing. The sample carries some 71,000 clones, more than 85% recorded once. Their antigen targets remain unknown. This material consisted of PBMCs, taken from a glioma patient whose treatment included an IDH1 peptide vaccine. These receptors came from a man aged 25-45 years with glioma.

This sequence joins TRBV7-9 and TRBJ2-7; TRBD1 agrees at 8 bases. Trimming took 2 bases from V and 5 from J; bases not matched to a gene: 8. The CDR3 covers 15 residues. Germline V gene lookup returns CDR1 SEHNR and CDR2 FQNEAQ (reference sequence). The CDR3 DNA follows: TGTGCCAGCAGCTTACACTGGACAGGGAGCGACGAGCAGTACTTC. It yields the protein CASSLHWTGSDEQYF.

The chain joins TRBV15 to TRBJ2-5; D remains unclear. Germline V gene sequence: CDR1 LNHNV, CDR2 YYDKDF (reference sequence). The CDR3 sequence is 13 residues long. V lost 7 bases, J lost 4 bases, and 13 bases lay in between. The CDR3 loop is CATTTSRRETQYF. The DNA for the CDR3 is TGTGCCACCACTACATCGCGGAGAGAGACCCAGTACTTC.

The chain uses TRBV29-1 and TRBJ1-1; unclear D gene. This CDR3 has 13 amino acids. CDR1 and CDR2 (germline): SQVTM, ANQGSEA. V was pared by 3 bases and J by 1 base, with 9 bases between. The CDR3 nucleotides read TGCAGCGTTGAGAGGCAACCGAACACTGAAGCTTTCTTT. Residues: CSVERQPNTEAFF. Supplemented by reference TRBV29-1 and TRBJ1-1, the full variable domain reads SAVISQKPSRDICQRGTSLTIQCQVDSQVTMMFWYRQQPGQSLTLIATANQGSEATYESGFVIDKFPISRPNLTFSTLTVSNMSPEDSSIYLCSVERQPNTEAFFGQGTRLTVV.

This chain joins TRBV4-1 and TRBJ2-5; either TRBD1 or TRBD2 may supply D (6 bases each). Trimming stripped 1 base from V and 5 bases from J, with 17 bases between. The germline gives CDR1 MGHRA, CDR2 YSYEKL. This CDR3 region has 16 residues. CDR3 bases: TGCGCCAGCAGCCAAGCTTCCGCAACAGGGAGGGAGACCCAGTACTTC. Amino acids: CASSQASATGRETQYF.

The chain's CDR3 is CASSLEGGGYTF. The CDR3 region has the DNA TGTGCCAGCAGCTTAGAAGGGGGCGGCTACACCTTC. J is TRBJ1-2 and V is TRBV7-9, with TRBD1 matching over 7 bases. Germline CDR1 reads SEHNR; CDR2 reads FQNEAQ (reference sequence). The CDR3 is 12 residues long. Trimming removed 1 base from V and 8 bases from J; junction bases left unmatched: 1.

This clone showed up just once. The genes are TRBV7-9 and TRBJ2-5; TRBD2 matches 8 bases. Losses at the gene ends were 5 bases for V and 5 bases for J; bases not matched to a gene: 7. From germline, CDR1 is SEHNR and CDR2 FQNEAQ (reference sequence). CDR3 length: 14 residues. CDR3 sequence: CASSLNAGGETQYF. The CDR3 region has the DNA TGTGCCAGCAGCCTCAATGCGGGGGGCGAGACCCAGTACTTC.

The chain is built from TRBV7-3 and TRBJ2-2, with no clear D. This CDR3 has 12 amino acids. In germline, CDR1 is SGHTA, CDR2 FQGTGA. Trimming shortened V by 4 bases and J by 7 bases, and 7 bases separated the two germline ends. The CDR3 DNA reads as TGTGCCAGCAGCTCCGGATACGGGGAGCTGTTTTTT. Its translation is CASSSGYGELFF.

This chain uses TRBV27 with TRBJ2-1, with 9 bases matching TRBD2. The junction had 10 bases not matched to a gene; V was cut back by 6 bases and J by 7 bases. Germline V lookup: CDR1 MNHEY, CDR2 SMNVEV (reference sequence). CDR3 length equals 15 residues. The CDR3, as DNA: TGTGCCAGCAGCCTTAGCGGGAGTAGGAGTAATGAGCAGTTCTTC. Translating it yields CASSLSGSRSNEQFF.

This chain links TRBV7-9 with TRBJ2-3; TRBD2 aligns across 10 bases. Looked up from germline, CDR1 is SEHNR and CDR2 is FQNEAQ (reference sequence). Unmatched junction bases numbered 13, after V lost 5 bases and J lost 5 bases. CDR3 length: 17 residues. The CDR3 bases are TGTGCCAGCAGCCACCCATCCGGGACTAGCGTTATAGATACGCAGTATTTT. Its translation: CASSHPSGTSVIDTQYF.